In its sample, the clone carrying this T cell receptor (beta chain) was seen a few times. Its specificity is not known. The authors reverse transcribed all of the isolated RNA, so sequencing captured expressed TCRB transcripts. The data were produced by immunoSEQ multiplex PCR, yet TCRdb's version contains in-frame clones alone and is incomplete. The top ten clones hold 0.035% to 0.04% of a sample with 600,000 or so clones, 11% to 15% of them seen once. The data are from a study of beta chain features in type 1 diabetes. General study results and limits: In comparison with healthy donors, patients had naive, central memory and Treg TCRB repertoires that appeared more similar. Among all four CD4+ subsets, Type 1 diabetes patients had TCRB CDR3s that were moderately but significantly shorter.

A single heparinised draw of roughly 110 mL on average was taken per donor. Germline V lookup: CDR1 MNHEY, CDR2 SVGAGI. V lost 6 bases to trimming and J lost 1 base; unmatched junction nucleotides: 6. This CDR3 spans 14 amino acids. This receptor was taken from a man aged 18 to 30 with type 1 diabetes. V gene TRBV6-5 combines with J gene TRBJ2-7; 7 bases map to TRBD1. The sample was naive CD4+ T cells from blood. The CDR3 spells CASRTTGQSYEQYF. The CDR3, as DNA: TGTGCCAGCAGAACTACGGGACAGTCCTACGAGCAGTACTTC.